This TCR beta chain was identified in a study of control samples from healthy donors and cancer patients. TCRdb's copy holds only in-frame clones and misses some; the assay was immunoSEQ multiplex PCR. The sample has some 200,000 clones, about 95% seen once. The length of the CDR3 is 14 residues. Trimming left V 7 bases short and J 7 bases short, with 16 bases between. Germline-derived CDR1 and CDR2 are LNHDA and SQIVND (reference sequence). This clonotype was obtained from a man aged 50 or older in good health. The V gene is TRBV19, the J gene TRBJ1-4, with a possible D match to TRBD1 (6 bases). The sequencing sample was made of blood. The CDR3 DNA follows: TGTGCCAGTAACCCGACAGGATCGGGTGAAAAACTGTTTTTT. Translation gives CASNPTGSGEKLFF.